The next 25 T cell receptor beta chains were all read from a single sample in a study of blood T cell repertoires in COVID-19. Generated by immunoSEQ multiplex PCR, the TCRdb table keeps only in-frame clones and is missing some. The sample consists of 130,000 or so clones, 82% of them appearing once. The material sequenced was peripheral blood. Receptors were obtained from a woman in her 70s with acute or convalescent COVID-19.

The rearrangement uses TRBV10-3 and TRBJ1-2; D perhaps matches TRBD1 (6 bases). From germline, CDR1 is ENHRY and CDR2 SYGVKD. The V and J ends lost 3 bases and 4 bases respectively, with 9 bases between them. The CDR3 is made up of 13 amino acids. CDR3: CAISDEGVYGYTF. In DNA form, the CDR3 reads TGTGCCATCAGTGATGAGGGGGTCTATGGCTACACCTTC.

The rearrangement links TRBV2 to TRBJ2-1; 7 nucleotides align to TRBD2. This CDR3 comprises 15 residues. V lost 5 bases and J lost 5; bases outside the gene matches: 9. CDR1 and CDR2 from the germline V gene are SNHLY and FYNNEI. CDR3 in amino acids: CASSQEGLSNNEQFF. In nucleotides, the CDR3 is TGTGCCAGCAGTCAAGAGGGACTATCAAACAATGAGCAGTTCTTC.

The rearrangement links TRBV6-2 or TRBV6-3 to TRBJ1-2; no reliable D call. Trimming stripped 5 bases from V and 5 bases from J, with 18 bases between. The germline CDR1 and CDR2 sequences are MNHEY and SVGEGT. This CDR3 spans 15 amino acids. DNA of the CDR3: TGTGCCAGCAGTATCCTTACACTCCGGAGTTATGGCTACACCTTC. Translating gives CASSILTLRSYGYTF.

The chain combines TRBV5-1 with TRBJ1-6, with TRBD1 identical over 10 bases. Germline V gives CDR1 SGHRS, CDR2 YFSETQ. Unmatched junction bases numbered 6, after V lost 2 bases and J lost 7 bases. CDR3 size: 16 residues. CDR3 nucleotides: TGCGCCAGCAGCTTTGGGACAGGGGATAGGAATTCACCCCTCCACTTT. As protein: CASSFGTGDRNSPLHF.

The rearrangement uses TRBV7-9 and TRBJ2-2; TRBD2 matches 8 bases. Germline-derived CDR1 and CDR2 are SEHNR and FQNEAQ (reference sequence). The CDR3 spans 15 residues. V was pared by 5 bases and J by 4 bases, with 6 bases of the junction left unmatched. This chain's CDR3 is CASSPSGGRTGELFF. In DNA form, the CDR3 reads TGTGCCAGCAGCCCGAGCGGGGGCCGCACCGGGGAGCTGTTTTTT.

The chain joins TRBV6-5 to TRBJ2-7; 10 bases line up with TRBD1. Losses at the gene ends were 6 bases for V and 4 bases for J; bases not matched to a gene: 6. This CDR3 is 14 amino acids long. CDR1 and CDR2 (germline): MNHEY, SVGAGI. The CDR3 region is CASSRGDRGYEQYV. The CDR3, as DNA: TGTGCCAGCAGCCGAGGGGACAGGGGATACGAGCAGTACGTC.

The genes are TRBV4-1 and TRBJ2-1, with D perhaps TRBD1 (5 bases). CDR3 length: 15 residues. Per germline, CDR1 MGHRA and CDR2 YSYEKL. V lost 0 bases and J 12 bases, leaving 18 bases between the germline ends. In DNA, the CDR3 is TGCGCCAGCAGCCAAGAGACAAGTCAGGGCAACGCGCAGTTCTTC. Translated, it gives CASSQETSQGNAQFF.

This clone was recorded a few times. The chain is built from TRBV4-3 and TRBJ2-4; 7 positions match TRBD2. V was clipped by 1 base and J by 2 bases; unmatched bases: 8. Germline V CDR1 and CDR2: LGHNA, YSLEER. The CDR3 has 17 amino acids. The CDR3 loop reads CASSQGSAGRTKNIQYF. The CDR3, as DNA: TGCGCCAGCAGCCAAGGTTCAGCGGGGAGAACCAAAAACATTCAGTACTTC.

The chain is built from TRBV9 and TRBJ2-5, with D perhaps matching TRBD1 (6 bases). V was trimmed by 2 bases and J by 5 bases, leaving 13 bases between them. Germline CDR1 SGDLS, CDR2 YYNGEE. The CDR3 totals 14 residues. The CDR3 DNA reads TGTGCCAGCAGCGTTTCACCAGGGGTGGAGACCCAGTACTTC. Protein sequence: CASSVSPGVETQYF.

V and J are TRBV5-1 and TRBJ2-5; 10 bases map to TRBD2. The CDR3 extends over 14 amino acids. Trimming removed 3 bases from V and 13 bases from J; junction bases left unmatched: 12. From germline, CDR1 is SGHRS and CDR2 YFSETQ. CDR3 sequence: CASSSSGTSVPLYF. The CDR3 DNA sequence: TGCGCCAGCAGCTCTTCCGGGACTAGCGTCCCTCTGTACTTC.

This clone was seen more than once but under ten times. This rearrangement joins TRBV6-1 to TRBJ1-5; a possible D gene is TRBD1 (5 bases). The CDR3 spans 16 residues. Germline CDR1 reads MNHNS; CDR2 reads SASEGT. Trimming stripped 2 bases from V and 4 bases from J, with 15 bases between. DNA of the CDR3: TGTGCCAGCAGTGAAAGGGAGGGTGGGGGGAATCAGCCCCAGCATTTT. This sequence encodes CASSEREGGGNQPQHF.

This clone showed up just a few times. The chain carries TRBV7-8 and TRBJ1-5; a weak D match, TRBD1 (5 bases). The ends were cut back, 3 bases at V and 3 bases at J, with 15 bases in the middle. CDR1 is SGHVS and CDR2 is FQNEAQ in the germline V gene. The CDR3 length is 16 residues. CDR3 region: CASSLARVRSNQPQHF. Here the CDR3 DNA reads TGTGCCAGCAGCTTGGCCAGGGTGCGTTCCAATCAGCCCCAGCATTTT.

The chain is built from TRBV5-1 and TRBJ2-1; 7 nucleotides align to TRBD1. This CDR3 spans 16 amino acids. Germline V gene lookup returns CDR1 SGHRS and CDR2 YFSETQ. V lost 6 bases, J lost 0 bases, and 9 bases stayed unmatched. Here the CDR3 reads CASTREGASSYNEQFF. The CDR3 bases are TGCGCCAGCACCCGCGAGGGGGCGAGCTCCTACAATGAGCAGTTCTTC.

A single count supports this clone. The chain links TRBV5-1 to TRBJ1-5, with 8 bases identical to TRBD1. The V segment lost 4 bases and the J segment 3 bases; nucleotides outside the gene matches: 9. This CDR3 spans 16 amino acids. The germline gives CDR1 SGHRS, CDR2 YFSETQ. CDR3 residues: CASSLLPGGVNQPQHF. The CDR3 nucleotides read TGCGCCAGCAGCCTTCTCCCAGGGGGCGTCAATCAGCCCCAGCATTTT.

The chain's CDR3 is CAWSPLYRGGETQYF. The CDR3 DNA sequence: TGTGCCTGGAGTCCGTTATACAGGGGCGGAGAGACCCAGTACTTC. The chain has TRBV30 and TRBJ2-5; TRBD1 matches 7 bases. Germline-derived CDR1 and CDR2 are GTSNPN and SVGIG (reference sequence). With 2 bases clipped from V and 4 bases from J, the junction kept 10 bases outside the gene matches. This CDR3 region has 15 residues.

The J gene is TRBJ1-2, the V gene TRBV11-3, with 9 bases matching TRBD1. V shed 5 bases, J shed 11 bases, and the junction held 6 bases outside the gene matches. The germline V gene has CDR1 SGHNT and CDR2 YENEEA. The CDR3 has 12 amino acids. The CDR3: CASSPGQGRYTF. CDR3 DNA sequence: TGTGCCAGCAGCCCGGGACAGGGAAGGTACACCTTC.

This clone has more than one count but fewer than ten. The rearrangement joins TRBV7-8 to TRBJ2-6, with D maybe TRBD2 (5 bases). The V and J ends lost 0 bases and 0 bases respectively, with 15 bases between them. Germline-derived CDR1 and CDR2 are SGHVS and FQNEAQ. The CDR3 has 19 amino acids. DNA for the CDR3: TGTGCCAGCAGCTTAGCGTATAGCGCCCGAGCCTCTGGGGCCAACGTCCTGACTTTC. Translating it yields CASSLAYSARASGANVLTF.

This rearrangement joins TRBV6-5 to TRBJ1-2, with 7 bases identical to TRBD1. This CDR3 is 14 amino acids long. V shed 2 bases and J 6 bases; nucleotides not matched to a gene: 6. Germline V lookup: CDR1 MNHEY, CDR2 SVGAGI. The DNA for the CDR3 is TGTGCCAGCAGTTACCTTACAGGGGAGGATGGCTACACCTTC. Translated: CASSYLTGEDGYTF.

The CDR3 DNA sequence: TGCGCCAGCAGCTCCGGACAGGGCAGCACTGAAGCTTTCTTT. Residues: CASSSGQGSTEAFF. The chain recombines TRBV5-1 with TRBJ1-1; 8 bases match TRBD1. V dropped 3 bases and J dropped 4; count of bases not matched to a gene: 5. The germline CDR1 and CDR2 sequences are SGHRS and YFSETQ. This CDR3 is built from 14 residues. Complete variable domain (other parts from reference TRBV5-1 and TRBJ1-1): KAGVTQTPRYLIKTRGQQVTLSCSPISGHRSVSWYQQTPGQGLQFLFEYFSETQRNKGNFPGRFSGRQFSNSRSEMNVSTLELGDSALYLCASSSGQGSTEAFFGQGTRLTVV.

J is TRBJ2-5 and V is TRBV25-1, with D perhaps TRBD1 (5 bases). The CDR3 is 14 residues long. V lost 1 base and J lost 5, with 11 bases in between. CDR1 is MGHDK and CDR2 is SYGVNS in the germline V gene. CDR3 bases: TGTGCCAGCAGTGAATGGGGCAATTCGGAGACCCAGTACTTC. This codes for CASSEWGNSETQYF.

This clone was seen a handful of times. The CDR3 sequence is CASSQDYAGMRPQHF. DNA of the CDR3: TGCGCCAGCAGCCAAGATTACGCAGGCATGCGGCCCCAGCATTTT. The gene calls are TRBV4-1 and TRBJ1-5; D is ambiguous. Germline CDR1 and CDR2: MGHRA and YSYEKL. V lost 0 bases, J lost 9 bases, and 15 bases lay in between. The CDR3 loop spans 15 amino acids.

V usage is TRBV18 and J usage is TRBJ1-1; weak D call: TRBD1 (5 bases). The CDR3 loop spans 13 amino acids. In germline, CDR1 is KGHSH, CDR2 LQKENI. Trimming cost V 3 bases and J 4 bases, with 9 bases left between them. CDR3 sequence: CASSPAGSTEAFF. CDR3 coding DNA: TGTGCCAGCTCACCGGCAGGGTCCACTGAAGCTTTCTTT.

V is TRBV27 and J is TRBJ2-3; 7 bases are shared with TRBD1. The J segment lost 2 bases and the V segment lost 3 bases, leaving 5 bases of the junction unmatched. There are 15 residues in the CDR3. In germline, CDR1 is MNHEY, CDR2 SMNVEV (reference sequence). The CDR3 is CASSLKGQYTDTQYF. For the CDR3, the DNA is TGTGCCAGCAGTTTGAAGGGACAGTACACAGATACGCAGTATTTT.

The chain employs TRBV7-6 and TRBJ1-2; 10 nucleotides match TRBD1. CDR3 size: 15 residues. V was clipped by 2 bases and J by 8 bases; unmatched bases: 8. Germline CDR1 and CDR2: SGHVS and FNYEAQ. Written as DNA, the CDR3 is TGTGCCAGCAGCTTAATGGGACAGGGGAGAGAGGGCTACACCTTC. Translation: CASSLMGQGREGYTF.

The rearrangement uses TRBV6-2 or TRBV6-3 and TRBJ1-3; D gene uncertain. The V and J ends lost 6 bases and 0 bases respectively, with 6 bases between them. Germline lookup yields CDR1 MNHEY and CDR2 SVGEGT. This CDR3 has 13 residues. The CDR3 coding sequence is TGTGCCAGCAGCCTATTCTCTGGAAACACCATATATTTT. Translation: CASSLFSGNTIYF.